The rows below give T cell receptor beta chains drawn from one sample of a study of graft-versus-host responses after intestinal transplantation. Assay used: immunoSEQ multiplex PCR; TCRdb lists only in-frame clones, some missing. The table includes about 98,000 clones, more than 75% detected once. Sample: PBMCs, taken 255 days after intestinal transplant. These receptors all stem from a human patient who received an intestinal transplant, so some T cells may come from the graft donor. Each CDR3 is given with its conserved first and last residue. A D gene is named only where the DNA matches it firmly. Size is stated for part of the rows, as once, few or many counts, or as a class when the clone is expanded.

V,size,D,J,DNA,CDR3
TRBV6-1,-,-,TRBJ2-3,TGTGCCAGCAGTACTAGAGAAGGCACAGATACGCAGTATTTT,CASSTREGTDTQYF
TRBV4-2,-,TRBD1,TRBJ1-2,TGTGCCAGCAGCCAGGAGGACAGGGGGGGAAGGGGCTACACCTTC,CASSQEDRGGRGYTF
TRBV4-1,-,TRBD2,TRBJ2-3,TGCGCCAGCAGCCGACTAGCGGGTACCACAGATACGCAGTATTTT,CASSRLAGTTDTQYF
TRBV7-3,-,TRBD1,TRBJ1-6,TGTGCCAGCAGCTTTAGGCAGGGGGGTAGTTCACCCCTCCACTTT,CASSFRQGGSSPLHF
TRBV4-1,-,-,TRBJ2-1,TGCGCCAGCAGCCAGTTCCGGGAGCCCAGTAGCTACAATGAGCAGTTCTTC,CASSQFREPSSYNEQFF
TRBV6-1,once,-,TRBJ1-3,TGTGCCAGCAGTGATTCCTCCGGAAACGGGGGAAACACCATATATTTT,CASSDSSGNGGNTIYF
TRBV5-1,few,TRBD1,TRBJ1-5,TGCGCCAGCAGCCCCGGGACAGATAGCAATCAGCCCCAGCATTTT,CASSPGTDSNQPQHF
TRBV2,-,-,TRBJ2-7,TGTGCCAGCAGGTCGGGGGTGACCTACGAGCAGTACTTC,CASRSGVTYEQYF
TRBV9,-,-,TRBJ1-1,TGTGCCAGCAGCGTAGTTGACGGGGCCCACAATTGGGGGGGCACTGAAGCTTTCTTT,CASSVVDGAHNWGGTEAFF
TRBV27,few,-,TRBJ2-7,TGTGCCAGCAGTTTTGGCCGGTCTGGCGAGCAGTACTTC,CASSFGRSGEQYF
TRBV28,-,-,TRBJ1-1,TGTGCCAGCAGTTTGTCCCGGGGTCAGAATGAAGCTTTCTTT,CASSLSRGQNEAFF
TRBV19,few,-,TRBJ1-5,TGTGCCAGTAAGCAGAGGGAAAGGGGTTCGGTTAGCAATCAGCCCCAGCATTTT,CASKQRERGSVSNQPQHF
TRBV6-1,-,-,TRBJ2-7,TGTGCCAGCAGGGGGCCCCGCATATACGAGCAGTACTTC,CASRGPRIYEQYF
TRBV28,-,-,TRBJ2-1,TGTGCCAGCAGTTTATGGGAGTACCCCTACAATGAGCAGTTCTTC,CASSLWEYPYNEQFF
TRBV4-2,-,-,TRBJ1-2,TGTGCCAGCAGCCAAGATCTAAAGGCCGGCAACGCGCTCCTACGCTACGACTTC,CASSQDLKAGNALLRYDF
TRBV2,-,TRBD1,TRBJ2-3,TGTGCCAGCAGTGACACTAGGACAGGTACCCGGCCAGATACGCAGTATTTT,CASSDTRTGTRPDTQYF
TRBV4-2,once,-,TRBJ2-7,TGTGCCAGCAGCCAAGAGATTGCGAGCAGCTACGAGCAGTACTTC,CASSQEIASSYEQYF
TRBV5-4,-,-,TRBJ2-5,TGTGCCAGCAGCCCCGGGGGGCTAGTTGGGCAAGAGACCCAGTACTTC,CASSPGGLVGQETQYF
TRBV5-4,-,TRBD1,TRBJ2-5,TGTGCCAGCAGCTTGCGTTCAGGGGGCGCGGAGACCCAGTACTTC,CASSLRSGGAETQYF
TRBV11-2,-,-,TRBJ2-3,TGTGCCAGCAGCCCCCCGGGTAGCACAGATACGCAGTATTTT,CASSPPGSTDTQYF
TRBV19,few,TRBD1,TRBJ1-1,TGTGCCAGTAAACGGGACAGACGGTTTGACACTGAAGCTTTCTTT,CASKRDRRFDTEAFF
TRBV7-2,-,TRBD1,TRBJ2-1,TGTGCCAGCAGCTACCGGACAGGGAACAATGAGCAGTTCTTC,CASSYRTGNNEQFF
TRBV27,-,-,TRBJ1-3,TGTGCCAGCAGTCCCAGCGCAGGAAACACCATATATTTT,CASSPSAGNTIYF
TRBV25-1,-,-,TRBJ1-2,TGTGCCAGCAGTGAATATAACACTCGTGATGGCTACACCTTC,CASSEYNTRDGYTF
TRBV18,few,-,TRBJ2-1,TGTGCCAGCTCCCCTCTAGGGGGAGGGGATGAGCAGTTCTTC,CASSPLGGGDEQFF
TRBV10-3,-,TRBD2,TRBJ2-3,TGTGCCATCAGTGAGTTAGCGGGAGGAAACACAGATACGCAGTATTTT,CAISELAGGNTDTQYF
TRBV4-2,-,-,TRBJ2-7,TGTGCCAGCAGCCGAGACAATGAGGCGGGGTGGGAGCAGTACTTC,CASSRDNEAGWEQYF
TRBV15,few,-,TRBJ1-3,TGTGCCACCAGCAGACTCCCCCGGGAACATGCAGACGGAAACACCATATATTTT,CATSRLPREHADGNTIYF
TRBV7-9,-,TRBD1,TRBJ2-3,TGTGCCAGCAGCTTAGAAGGACAGGGGGATACGCAGTATTTT,CASSLEGQGDTQYF
TRBV29-1,-,TRBD1,TRBJ1-1,TGCAGCGTCGGACAGGGTGGCATGAACACTGAAGCTTTCTTT,CSVGQGGMNTEAFF
TRBV28,-,-,TRBJ2-4,TGTGCCAGCAGTTTCCCGTGGTCCGGGACATCCGTAGCCAAAAACATTCAGTACTTC,CASSFPWSGTSVAKNIQYF
TRBV28,-,TRBD2,TRBJ2-7,TGTGCCAGCAGTGTAGACGCGGGAGATTTTTACGAGCAGTACTTC,CASSVDAGDFYEQYF
TRBV5-1,-,TRBD2,TRBJ2-1,TGCGCCAGCAGCTTCCGCGGGGGTTACAATGAGCAGTTCTTC,CASSFRGGYNEQFF
TRBV10-3,-,-,TRBJ1-1,TGTGCCATCAGTGAGTACACGGGGAGCACTGAAGCTTTCTTT,CAISEYTGSTEAFF
TRBV4-1,-,-,TRBJ2-1,TGCGCCAGCAGCCAGCACCCTCAGGGGCATGAGCAGTTCTTC,CASSQHPQGHEQFF
TRBV4-2,once,-,TRBJ2-7,TGTGCCAGCAGCCAAGAGCGGGACAGATTCTACGAGCAGTACTTC,CASSQERDRFYEQYF
TRBV27,-,TRBD1,TRBJ2-7,TGTGCCAGCAGTACTCGACAGGGCTCCTACGAGCAGTACTTC,CASSTRQGSYEQYF
TRBV4-1,-,TRBD1,TRBJ1-6,TGCGCCAGCTCGAGAACCACAGGGGGCCGAGAATCACCCCTCCACTTT,CASSRTTGGRESPLHF
TRBV25-1,-,-,TRBJ1-2,TGTGCCAGCAGTGAATTGGGCAACTATGGCTACACCTTC,CASSELGNYGYTF
TRBV6-1,once,-,TRBJ2-3,TGTGCCAGCAGTGAAGACATCGGTGGGACAGATACGCAGTATTTT,CASSEDIGGTDTQYF
TRBV5-4,-,TRBD2,TRBJ2-1,TGTGCCAGCAGTGTCGGGGTCGGGAGGGGCCTCTACAATGAGCAGTTCTTC,CASSVGVGRGLYNEQFF